This T cell receptor (beta chain) was recovered during a study of blood T cell repertoires in COVID-19. Across the whole study: COVID-19 samples collected from the United States, Italy and Spain covered acute and convalescent phases. Sources were T cells, B-cell-depleted T cells, or PBMCs; the material itself was cDNA or gDNA.

Authors' data handling: The authors estimated nucleated cell counts from reference gene primer amplification. The method was immunoSEQ multiplex PCR; TCRdb's version includes in-frame clones alone and lacks a portion of them. The DNA was the basis for D and trimming; V, J and clone size are from that table. The sample comprises fewer than 70,000 clones, 86% of which are singletons, and more than 1.4% rests with the top ten. J gave up 10 bases and V 1 base, and 9 bases lay outside the gene matches. Germline V CDR1 and CDR2: SGDLS, YYNGEE. The CDR3 consists of 16 residues. The TCR originated in a woman aged 60-70 years with acute or convalescent COVID-19. The sequencing sample was made of peripheral blood. This chain joins TRBV9 and TRBJ2-1; 12 positions match TRBD2. The CDR3 spells CASSVYETSGSREQFF. The CDR3, as DNA: TGTGCCAGCAGCGTATATGAGACTAGCGGGAGCAGGGAGCAGTTCTTC.